The clone carrying this TCR beta chain was seen more than once but under ten times. Its antigen remains unknown. Generation of TCR beta libraries employed quantitative 5'-RACE incorporating molecular barcodes. A single record per CDR3 protein comes from TCRdb applying MiXCR to the 5' RACE reads. The sample lists over 600,000 distinct CDR3 sequences, roughly 19% seen once, with over 15% in the top ten. The sample originates from a study of CD8 T cells in ankylosing spondylitis. General study findings and limits: Clones tied to disease were said to be significantly enriched in matched ankylosing spondylitis synovial fluid. A TCR beta motif of about 8 highly homologous variants appeared characteristic of ankylosing spondylitis blood. Disease-linked clones were found to be CD8+ and relatively rare in peripheral blood. Earlier work had already found some motif variants in reactive arthritis synovial fluid and blood.

Sequenced input: blood, either unsorted or a sorted T cell fraction (not recorded which). The receptor was derived from a male donor with ankylosing spondylitis.

CDR3 coding DNA: TGTGCCAGCAGCTTAAAAGGGGTAGGAGCTTTCTTT. Translating gives CASSLKGVGAFF. The chain is built from TRBV7-8 and TRBJ1-1; tentatively, D is TRBD1 (5 bases). Per the germline V gene, CDR1 is SGHVS and CDR2 is FQNEAQ. The CDR3 is made up of 12 amino acids. Trimming left V 2 bases short and J 10 bases short, with 11 bases between.